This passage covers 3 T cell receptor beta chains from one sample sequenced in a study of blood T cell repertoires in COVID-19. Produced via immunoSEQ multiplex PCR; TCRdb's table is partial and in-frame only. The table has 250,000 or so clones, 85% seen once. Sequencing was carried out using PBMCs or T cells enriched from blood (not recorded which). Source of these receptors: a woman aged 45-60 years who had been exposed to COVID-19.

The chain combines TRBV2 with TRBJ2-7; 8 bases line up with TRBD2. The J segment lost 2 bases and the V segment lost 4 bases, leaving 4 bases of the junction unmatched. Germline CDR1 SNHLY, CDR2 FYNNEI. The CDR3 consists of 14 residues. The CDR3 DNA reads TGTGCCAGCAGTGGGGTCGGGGGGGCCTACGAGCAGTACTTC. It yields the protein CASSGVGGAYEQYF.

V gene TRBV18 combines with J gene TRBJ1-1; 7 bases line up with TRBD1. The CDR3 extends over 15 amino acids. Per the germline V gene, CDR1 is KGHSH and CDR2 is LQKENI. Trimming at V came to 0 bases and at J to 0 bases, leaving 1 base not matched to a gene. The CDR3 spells CASSPPDRMNTEAFF. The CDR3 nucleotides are TGTGCCAGCTCACCACCGGACAGGATGAACACTGAAGCTTTCTTT. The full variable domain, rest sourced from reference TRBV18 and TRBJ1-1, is NAGVMQNPRHLVRRRGQEARLRCSPMKGHSHVYWYRQLPEEGLKFMVYLQKENIIDESGMPKERFSAEFPKEGPSILRIQQVVRGDSAAYFCASSPPDRMNTEAFFGQGTRLTVV.

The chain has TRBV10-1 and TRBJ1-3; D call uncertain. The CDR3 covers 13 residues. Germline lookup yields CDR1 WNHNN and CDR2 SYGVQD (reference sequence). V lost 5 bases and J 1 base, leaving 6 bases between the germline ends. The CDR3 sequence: CASSPVSGNTIYF. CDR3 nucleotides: TGCGCCAGCAGTCCGGTATCTGGAAACACCATATATTTT.